This note documents a single TCR beta chain sequence. Relative to the germline gene, one junction end is altered; a read error may explain this. The CDR3 spans 14 residues. Germline lookup yields CDR1 SEHNR and CDR2 FQNEAQ (reference sequence). The record originates from a study of cytomegalovirus exposure and HLA in healthy donors. Both 60 Vbeta primers and 13 Jbeta primers went into the PCR. The repertoire was sequenced with immunoSEQ multiplex PCR; TCRdb's copy has only in-frame clones and lacks some. Of 250,000 to 350,000 clones listed, approximately 90% are singletons. The sample was PBMCs. The V and J genes are TRBV7-9 and TRBJ1-3, with TRBD1 identical over 9 bases. The TCR originated in a woman under 30 in good health and CMV-seronegative. Here the CDR3 DNA reads TGTTCCAGCAGCGGACAGGGGTCGGGAAACACCATATATTTT. The encoded protein is CSSSGQGSGNTIYF.